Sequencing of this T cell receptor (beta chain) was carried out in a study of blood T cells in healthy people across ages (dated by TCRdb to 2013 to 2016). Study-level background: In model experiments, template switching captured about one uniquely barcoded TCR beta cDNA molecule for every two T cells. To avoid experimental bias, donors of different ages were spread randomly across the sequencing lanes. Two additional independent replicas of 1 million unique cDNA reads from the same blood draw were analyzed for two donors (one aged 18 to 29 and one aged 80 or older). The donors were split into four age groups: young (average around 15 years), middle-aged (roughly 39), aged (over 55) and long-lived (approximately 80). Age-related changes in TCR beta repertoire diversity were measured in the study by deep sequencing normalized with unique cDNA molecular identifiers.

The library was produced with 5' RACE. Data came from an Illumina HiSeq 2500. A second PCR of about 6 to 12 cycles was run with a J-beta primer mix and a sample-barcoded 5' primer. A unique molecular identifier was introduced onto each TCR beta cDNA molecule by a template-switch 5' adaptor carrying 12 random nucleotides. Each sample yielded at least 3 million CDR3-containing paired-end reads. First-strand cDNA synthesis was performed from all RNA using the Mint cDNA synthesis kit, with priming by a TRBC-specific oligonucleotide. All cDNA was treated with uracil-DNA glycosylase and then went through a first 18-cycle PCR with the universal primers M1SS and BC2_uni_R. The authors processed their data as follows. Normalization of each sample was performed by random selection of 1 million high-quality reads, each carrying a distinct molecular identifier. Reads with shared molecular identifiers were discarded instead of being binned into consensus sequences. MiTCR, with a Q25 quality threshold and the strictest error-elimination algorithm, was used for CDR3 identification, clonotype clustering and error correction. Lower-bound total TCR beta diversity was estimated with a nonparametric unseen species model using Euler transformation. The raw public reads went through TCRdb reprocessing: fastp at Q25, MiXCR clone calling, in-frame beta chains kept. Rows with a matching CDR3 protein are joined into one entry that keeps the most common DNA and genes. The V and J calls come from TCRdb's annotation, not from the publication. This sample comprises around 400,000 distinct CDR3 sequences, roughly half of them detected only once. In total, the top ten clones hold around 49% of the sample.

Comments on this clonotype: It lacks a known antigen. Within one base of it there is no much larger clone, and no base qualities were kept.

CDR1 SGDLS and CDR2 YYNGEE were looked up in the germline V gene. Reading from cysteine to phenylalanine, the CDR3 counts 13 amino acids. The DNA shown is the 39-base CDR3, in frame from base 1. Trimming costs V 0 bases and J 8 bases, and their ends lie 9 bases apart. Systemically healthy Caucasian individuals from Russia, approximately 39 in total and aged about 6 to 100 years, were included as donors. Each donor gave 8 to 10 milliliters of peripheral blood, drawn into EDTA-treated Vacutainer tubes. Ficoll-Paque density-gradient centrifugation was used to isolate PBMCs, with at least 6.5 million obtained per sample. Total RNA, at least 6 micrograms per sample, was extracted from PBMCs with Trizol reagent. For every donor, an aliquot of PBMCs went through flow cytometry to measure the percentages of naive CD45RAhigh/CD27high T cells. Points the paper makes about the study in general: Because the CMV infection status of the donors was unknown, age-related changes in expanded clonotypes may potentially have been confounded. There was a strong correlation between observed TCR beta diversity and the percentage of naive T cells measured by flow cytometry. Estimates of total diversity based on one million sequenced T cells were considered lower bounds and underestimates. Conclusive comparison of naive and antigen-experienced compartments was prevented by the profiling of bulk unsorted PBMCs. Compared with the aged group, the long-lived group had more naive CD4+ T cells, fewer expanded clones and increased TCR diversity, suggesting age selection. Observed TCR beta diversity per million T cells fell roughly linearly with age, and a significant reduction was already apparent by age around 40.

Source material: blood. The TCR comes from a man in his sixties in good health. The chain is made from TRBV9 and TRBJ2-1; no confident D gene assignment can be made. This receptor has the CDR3 CASSVVISDEQFF. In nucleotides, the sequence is TGTGCCAGCAGCGTAGTTATATCCGATGAGCAGTTCTTC.